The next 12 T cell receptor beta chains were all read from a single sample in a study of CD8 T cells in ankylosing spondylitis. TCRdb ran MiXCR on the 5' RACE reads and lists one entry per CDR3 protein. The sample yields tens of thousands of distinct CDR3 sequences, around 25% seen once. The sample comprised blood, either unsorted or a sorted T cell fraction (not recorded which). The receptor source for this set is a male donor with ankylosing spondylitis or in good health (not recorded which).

The CDR3 reads CASSFRTENTEAFF. CDR3 bases: TGTGCCAGCAGTTTTCGGACAGAGAACACTGAAGCTTTCTTT. The gene calls are TRBV6-5 and TRBJ1-1, with D tentatively TRBD1 (6 bases). V gave up 4 bases and J gave up 1 base, with 10 bases separating them. This CDR3 contains 14 residues. CDR1 is MNHEY and CDR2 is SVGAGI in the germline V gene.

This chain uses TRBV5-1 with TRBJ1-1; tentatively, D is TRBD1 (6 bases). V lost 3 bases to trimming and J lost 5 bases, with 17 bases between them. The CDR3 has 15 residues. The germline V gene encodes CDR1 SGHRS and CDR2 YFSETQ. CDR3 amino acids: CASSSANRDSTEAFF. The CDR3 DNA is TGCGCCAGCAGCTCGGCGAACAGGGATTCTACTGAAGCTTTCTTT.

CDR3 amino acids: CASSLLTGSQETQYF. The DNA for the CDR3 is TGCGCCAGCAGCCTACTGACAGGATCGCAAGAGACCCAGTACTTC. The V gene is TRBV5-1, the J gene TRBJ2-5, with D possibly TRBD1 on 6 matching bases. V lost 4 bases to trimming and J lost 2 bases, with 15 bases between them. The CDR3 loop spans 15 amino acids. CDR1 is SGHRS and CDR2 is YFSETQ in the germline V gene.

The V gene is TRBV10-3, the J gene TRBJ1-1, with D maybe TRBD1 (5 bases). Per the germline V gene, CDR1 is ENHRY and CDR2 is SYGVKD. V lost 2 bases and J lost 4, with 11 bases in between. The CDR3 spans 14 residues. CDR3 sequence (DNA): TGTGCCATCAGTGAGAATGGGGGGATCACTGAAGCTTTCTTT. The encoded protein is CAISENGGITEAFF.

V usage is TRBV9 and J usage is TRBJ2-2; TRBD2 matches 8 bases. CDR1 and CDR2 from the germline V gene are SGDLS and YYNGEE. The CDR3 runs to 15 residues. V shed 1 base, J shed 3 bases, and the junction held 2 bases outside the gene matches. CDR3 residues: CASSVSLADTGELFF. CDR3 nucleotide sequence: TGTGCCAGCAGCGTATCACTAGCGGACACCGGGGAGCTGTTTTTT. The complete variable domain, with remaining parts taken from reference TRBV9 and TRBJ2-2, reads DSGVTQTPKHLITATGQRVTLRCSPRSGDLSVYWYQQSLDQGLQFLIQYYNGEERAKGNILERFSAQQFPDLHSELNLSSLELGDSALYFCASSVSLADTGELFFGEGSRLTVL.

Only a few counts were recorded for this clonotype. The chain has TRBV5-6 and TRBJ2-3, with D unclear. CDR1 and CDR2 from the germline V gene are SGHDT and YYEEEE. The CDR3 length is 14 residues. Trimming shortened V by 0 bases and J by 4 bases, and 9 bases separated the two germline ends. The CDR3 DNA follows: TGTGCCAGCAGCTTGGTCCGGGTGGCAGATACGCAGTATTTT. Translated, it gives CASSLVRVADTQYF.

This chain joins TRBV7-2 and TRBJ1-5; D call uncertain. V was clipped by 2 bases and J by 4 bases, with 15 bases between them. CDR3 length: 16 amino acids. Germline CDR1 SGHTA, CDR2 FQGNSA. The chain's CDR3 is CASSLYSSAANQPQHF. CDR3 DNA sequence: TGTGCCAGCAGCTTATACTCCTCGGCAGCTAATCAGCCCCAGCATTTT.

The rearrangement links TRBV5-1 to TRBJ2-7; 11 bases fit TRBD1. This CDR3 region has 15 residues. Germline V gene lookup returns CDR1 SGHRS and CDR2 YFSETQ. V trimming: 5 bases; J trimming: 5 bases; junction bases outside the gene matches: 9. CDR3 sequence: CASRPPGTGGHEQYF. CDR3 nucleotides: TGCGCCAGCAGGCCCCCAGGGACAGGGGGACACGAGCAGTACTTC.

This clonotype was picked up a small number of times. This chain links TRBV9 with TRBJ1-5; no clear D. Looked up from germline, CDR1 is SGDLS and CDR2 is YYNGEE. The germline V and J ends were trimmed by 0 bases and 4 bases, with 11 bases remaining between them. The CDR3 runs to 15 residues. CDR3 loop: CASSVGGGPNQPQHF. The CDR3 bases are TGTGCCAGCAGCGTAGGCGGAGGGCCAAATCAGCCCCAGCATTTT.

The CDR3, as DNA: TGTGCCAGCGGACCTGGGGATATATGGCCCCAGCATTTT. As protein: CASGPGDIWPQHF. The rearrangement uses TRBV27 and TRBJ1-5; D is undetermined. Trimming took 8 bases from V and 9 from J, leaving 17 bases between them. In germline, CDR1 is MNHEY, CDR2 SMNVEV (reference sequence). The CDR3 is 13 amino acids.

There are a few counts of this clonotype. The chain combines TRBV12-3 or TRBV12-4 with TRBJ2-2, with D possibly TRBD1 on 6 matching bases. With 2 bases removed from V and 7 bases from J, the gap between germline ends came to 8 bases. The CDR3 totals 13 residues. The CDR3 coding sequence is TGTGCCAGCAGTTTACAGGGGATCGGGGAGCTGTTTTTT. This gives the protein CASSLQGIGELFF.

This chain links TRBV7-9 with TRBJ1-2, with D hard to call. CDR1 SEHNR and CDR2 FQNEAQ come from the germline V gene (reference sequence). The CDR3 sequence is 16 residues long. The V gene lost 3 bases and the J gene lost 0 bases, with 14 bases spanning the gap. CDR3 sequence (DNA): TGTGCCAGCAGCTTGAGCAGGAAAGGGCCTAACTATGGCTACACCTTC. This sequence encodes CASSLSRKGPNYGYTF. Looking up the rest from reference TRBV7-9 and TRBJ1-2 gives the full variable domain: DTGVSQNPRHKITKRGQNVTFRCDPISEHNRLYWYRQTLGQGPEFLTYFQNEAQLEKSRLLSDRFSAERPKGSFSTLEIQRTEQGDSAMYLCASSLSRKGPNYGYTFGSGTRLTVV.